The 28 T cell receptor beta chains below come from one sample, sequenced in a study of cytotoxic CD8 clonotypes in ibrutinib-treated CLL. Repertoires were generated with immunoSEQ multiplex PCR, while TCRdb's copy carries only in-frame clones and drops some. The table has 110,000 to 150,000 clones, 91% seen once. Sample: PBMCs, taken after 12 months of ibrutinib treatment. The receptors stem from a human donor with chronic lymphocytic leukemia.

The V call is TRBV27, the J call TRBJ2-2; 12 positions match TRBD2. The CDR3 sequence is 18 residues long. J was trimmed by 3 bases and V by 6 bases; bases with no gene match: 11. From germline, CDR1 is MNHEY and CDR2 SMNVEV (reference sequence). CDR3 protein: CASRTARLAGADTGELFF. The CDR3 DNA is TGTGCCAGCAGGACAGCCAGACTAGCGGGAGCGGACACCGGGGAGCTGTTTTTT.

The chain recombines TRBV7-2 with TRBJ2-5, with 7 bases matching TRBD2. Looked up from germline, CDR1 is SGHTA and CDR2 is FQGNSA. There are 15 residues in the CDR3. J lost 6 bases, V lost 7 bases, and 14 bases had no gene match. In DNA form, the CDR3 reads TGTGCCAGCAAGGGATGGACTAGAAGTAGAAAGACCCAGTACTTC. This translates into CASKGWTRSRKTQYF.

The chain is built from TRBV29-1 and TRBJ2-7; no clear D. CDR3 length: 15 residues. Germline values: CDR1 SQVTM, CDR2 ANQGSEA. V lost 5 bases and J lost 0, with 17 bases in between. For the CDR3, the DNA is TGCAGCGTTCTTCGCCAGGCCGGCCCCTCCTACGAGCAGTACTTC. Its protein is CSVLRQAGPSYEQYF.

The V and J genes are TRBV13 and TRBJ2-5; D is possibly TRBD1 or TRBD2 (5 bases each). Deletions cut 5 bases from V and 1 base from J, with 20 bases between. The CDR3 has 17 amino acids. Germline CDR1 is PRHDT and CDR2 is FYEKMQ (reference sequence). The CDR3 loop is CASSPWPGRRFQETQYF. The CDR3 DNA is TGTGCCAGCAGCCCGTGGCCGGGACGGAGATTCCAAGAGACCCAGTACTTC.

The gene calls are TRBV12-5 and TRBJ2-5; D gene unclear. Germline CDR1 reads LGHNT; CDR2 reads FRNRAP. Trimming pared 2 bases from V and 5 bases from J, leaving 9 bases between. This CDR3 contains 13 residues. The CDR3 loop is CASGLFPGETQYF. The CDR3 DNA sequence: TGTGCTAGTGGTTTGTTCCCCGGGGAGACCCAGTACTTC.

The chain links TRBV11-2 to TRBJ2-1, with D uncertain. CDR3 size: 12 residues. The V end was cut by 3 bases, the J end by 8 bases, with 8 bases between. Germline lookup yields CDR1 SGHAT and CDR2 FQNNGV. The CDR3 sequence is CASSFNIYEQFF. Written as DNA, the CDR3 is TGTGCCAGCAGCTTTAATATTTATGAGCAGTTCTTC.

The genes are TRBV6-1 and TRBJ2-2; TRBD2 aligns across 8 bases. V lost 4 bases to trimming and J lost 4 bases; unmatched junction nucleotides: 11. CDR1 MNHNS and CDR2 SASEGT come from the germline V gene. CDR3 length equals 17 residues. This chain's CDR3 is CASSARLSGSGTGELFF. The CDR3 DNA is TGTGCCAGCAGTGCTAGATTGAGCGGGAGTGGCACCGGGGAGCTGTTTTTT.

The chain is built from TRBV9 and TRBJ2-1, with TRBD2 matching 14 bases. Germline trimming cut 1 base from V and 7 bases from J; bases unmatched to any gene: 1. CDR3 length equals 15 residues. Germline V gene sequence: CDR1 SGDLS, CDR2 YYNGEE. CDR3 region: CASSVRTSGRNEQFF. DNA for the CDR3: TGTGCCAGCAGCGTACGGACTAGCGGGAGGAATGAGCAGTTCTTC.

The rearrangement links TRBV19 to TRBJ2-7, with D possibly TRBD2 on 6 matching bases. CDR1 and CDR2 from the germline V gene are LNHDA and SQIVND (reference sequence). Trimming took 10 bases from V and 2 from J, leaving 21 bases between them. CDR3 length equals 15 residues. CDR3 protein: CATQSHGGIPYEQYF. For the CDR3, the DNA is TGTGCCACCCAGAGTCACGGCGGGATCCCCTACGAGCAGTACTTC. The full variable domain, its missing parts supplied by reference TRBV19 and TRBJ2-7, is DGGITQSPKYLFRKEGQNVTLSCEQNLNHDAMYWYRQDPGQGLRLIYYSQIVNDFQKGDIAEGYSVSREKKESFPLTVTSAQKNPTAFYLCATQSHGGIPYEQYFGPGTRLTVT.

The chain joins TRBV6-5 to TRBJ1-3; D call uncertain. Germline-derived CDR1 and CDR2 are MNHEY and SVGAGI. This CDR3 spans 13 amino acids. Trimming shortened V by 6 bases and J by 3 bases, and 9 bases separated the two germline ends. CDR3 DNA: TGTGCCAGCAGAAGGACGGTTGGAAACACCATATATTTT. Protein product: CASRRTVGNTIYF.

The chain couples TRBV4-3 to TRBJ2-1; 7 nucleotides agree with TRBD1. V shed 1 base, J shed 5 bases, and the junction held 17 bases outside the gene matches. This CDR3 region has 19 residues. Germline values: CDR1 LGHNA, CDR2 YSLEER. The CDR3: CASSQAGGQAHRLDNEQFF. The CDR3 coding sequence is TGCGCCAGCAGCCAAGCCGGAGGACAGGCCCACAGACTGGACAATGAGCAGTTCTTC.

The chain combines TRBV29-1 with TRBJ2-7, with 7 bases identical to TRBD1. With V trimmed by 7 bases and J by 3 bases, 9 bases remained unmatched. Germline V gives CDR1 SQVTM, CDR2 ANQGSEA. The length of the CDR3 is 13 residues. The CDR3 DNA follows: TGCAGCGCTGACGAGACAGGGAGCTACGAGCAGTACTTC. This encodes CSADETGSYEQYF.

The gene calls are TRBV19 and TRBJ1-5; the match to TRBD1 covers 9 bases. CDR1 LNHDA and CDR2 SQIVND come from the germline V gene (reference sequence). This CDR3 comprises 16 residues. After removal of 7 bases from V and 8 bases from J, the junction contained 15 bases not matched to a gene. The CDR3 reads CASKGGTGQGFEPQHF. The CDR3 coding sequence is TGTGCCAGTAAAGGGGGGACAGGACAGGGGTTTGAGCCCCAGCATTTT.

The CDR3 reads CASSEGTALSYEQYF. CDR3 sequence (DNA): TGTGCCAGCAGTGAAGGGACGGCCCTCTCCTACGAGCAGTACTTC. The chain uses TRBV2 and TRBJ2-7; D not resolved. CDR1 is SNHLY and CDR2 is FYNNEI in the germline V gene. The V end was cut by 1 base, the J end by 0 bases, with 10 bases between. The length of the CDR3 is 15 residues.

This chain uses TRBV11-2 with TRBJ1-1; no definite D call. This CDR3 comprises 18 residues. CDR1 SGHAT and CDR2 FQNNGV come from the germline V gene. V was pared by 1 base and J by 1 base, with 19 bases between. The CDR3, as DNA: TGTGCCAGCAGCTTAGGGGATTTGGCCCGAAGGAGGAACACTGAAGCTTTCTTT. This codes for CASSLGDLARRRNTEAFF.

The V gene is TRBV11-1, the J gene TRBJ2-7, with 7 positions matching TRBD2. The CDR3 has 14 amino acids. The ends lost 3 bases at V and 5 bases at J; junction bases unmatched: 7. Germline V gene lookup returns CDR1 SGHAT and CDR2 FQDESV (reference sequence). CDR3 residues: CASSLLGRAHEQYF. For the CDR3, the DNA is TGTGCCAGCAGCTTGTTGGGGAGGGCCCACGAGCAGTACTTC.

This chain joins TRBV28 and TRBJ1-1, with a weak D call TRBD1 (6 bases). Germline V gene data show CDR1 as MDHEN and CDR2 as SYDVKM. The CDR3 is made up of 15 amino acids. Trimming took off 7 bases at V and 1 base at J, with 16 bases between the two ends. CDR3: CASTTPGQGNTEAFF. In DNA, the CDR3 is TGTGCCAGCACTACCCCGGGACAAGGGAACACTGAAGCTTTCTTT.

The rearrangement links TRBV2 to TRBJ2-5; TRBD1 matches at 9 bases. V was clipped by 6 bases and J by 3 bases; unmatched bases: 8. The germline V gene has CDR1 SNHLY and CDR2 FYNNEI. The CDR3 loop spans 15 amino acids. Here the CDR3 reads CASRPSGTGKETQYF. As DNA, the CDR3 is TGTGCCAGCAGGCCCTCCGGGACAGGGAAAGAGACCCAGTACTTC.

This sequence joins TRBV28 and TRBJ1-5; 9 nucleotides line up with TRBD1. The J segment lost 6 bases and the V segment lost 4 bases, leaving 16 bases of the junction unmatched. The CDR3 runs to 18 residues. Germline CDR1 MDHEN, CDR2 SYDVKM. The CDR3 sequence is CASSYPGTGISIPQPQHF. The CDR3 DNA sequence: TGTGCCAGCAGTTACCCAGGGACAGGGATCAGTATCCCTCAGCCCCAGCATTTT.

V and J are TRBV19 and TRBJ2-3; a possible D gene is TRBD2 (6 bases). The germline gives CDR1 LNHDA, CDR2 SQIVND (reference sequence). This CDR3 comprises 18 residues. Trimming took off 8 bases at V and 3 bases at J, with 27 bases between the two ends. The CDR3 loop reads CASHLDLGAEGYTDTQYF. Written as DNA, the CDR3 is TGTGCCAGTCATCTCGACCTAGGGGCGGAGGGGTATACAGATACGCAGTATTTT.

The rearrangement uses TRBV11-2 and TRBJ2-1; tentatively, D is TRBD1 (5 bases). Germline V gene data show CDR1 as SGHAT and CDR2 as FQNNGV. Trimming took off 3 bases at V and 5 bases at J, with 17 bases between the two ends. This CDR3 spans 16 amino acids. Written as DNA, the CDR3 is TGTGCCAGCAGCTTGGGGCTGCCCGGTCGGGACAATGAGCAGTTCTTC. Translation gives CASSLGLPGRDNEQFF. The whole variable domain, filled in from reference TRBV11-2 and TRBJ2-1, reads EAGVAQSPRYKIIEKRQSVAFWCNPISGHATLYWYQQILGQGPKLLIQFQNNGVVDDSQLPKDRFSAERLKGVDSTLKIQPAKLEDSAVYLCASSLGLPGRDNEQFFGPGTRLTVL.

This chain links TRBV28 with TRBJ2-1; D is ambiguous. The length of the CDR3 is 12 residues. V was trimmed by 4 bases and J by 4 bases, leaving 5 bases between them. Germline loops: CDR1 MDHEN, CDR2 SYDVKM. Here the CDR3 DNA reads TGTGCCAGCAGTTCTCCGTACAATGAGCAGTTCTTC. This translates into CASSSPYNEQFF.

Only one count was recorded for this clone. CDR3 sequence reads: CASSLTGASYTEAFF. For the CDR3, the DNA is TGTGCCAGCAGTTTGACAGGGGCTTCGTACACTGAAGCTTTCTTT. The chain is built from TRBV6-5 and TRBJ1-1; 8 nucleotides align to TRBD1. Germline V lookup: CDR1 MNHEY, CDR2 SVGAGI. The ends lost 4 bases at V and 3 bases at J; junction bases unmatched: 7. This CDR3 is 15 amino acids long.

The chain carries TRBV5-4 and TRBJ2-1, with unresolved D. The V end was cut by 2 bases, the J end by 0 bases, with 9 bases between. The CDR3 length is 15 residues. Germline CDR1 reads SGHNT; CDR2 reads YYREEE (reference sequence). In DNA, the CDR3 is TGTGCCAGCAGCTTAGGCGGAAACTCCTACAATGAGCAGTTCTTC. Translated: CASSLGGNSYNEQFF.

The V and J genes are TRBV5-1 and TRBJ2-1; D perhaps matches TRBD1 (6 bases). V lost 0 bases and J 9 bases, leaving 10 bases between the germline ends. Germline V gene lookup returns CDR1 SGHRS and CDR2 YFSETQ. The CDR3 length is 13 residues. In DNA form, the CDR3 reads TGCGCCAGCAGCTTGGAATTAGGGGGTGAGCAGTTCTTC. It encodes CASSLELGGEQFF.

CDR3 nucleotides: TGTGCCAGTAGTACGGGGGGCCGGTCTAATGAAAAACTGTTTTTT. It is translated as CASSTGGRSNEKLFF. This sequence joins TRBV19 and TRBJ1-4; D is possibly TRBD1 (6 bases). Per the germline V gene, CDR1 is LNHDA and CDR2 is SQIVND (reference sequence). The germline V and J ends were trimmed by 4 bases and 3 bases, with 12 bases remaining between them. The CDR3 is 15 amino acids.

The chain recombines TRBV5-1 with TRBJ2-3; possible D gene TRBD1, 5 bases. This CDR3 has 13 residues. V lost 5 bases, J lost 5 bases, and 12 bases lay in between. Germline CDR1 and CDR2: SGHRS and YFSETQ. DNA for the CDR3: TGCGCCAGCAGTACTCTTAGGGGAGATACGCAGTATTTT. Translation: CASSTLRGDTQYF.

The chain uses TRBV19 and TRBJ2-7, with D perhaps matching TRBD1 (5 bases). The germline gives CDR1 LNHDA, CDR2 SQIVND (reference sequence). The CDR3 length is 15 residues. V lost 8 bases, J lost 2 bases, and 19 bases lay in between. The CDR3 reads CASQSQGSLAYEQYF. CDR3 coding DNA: TGTGCCAGTCAAAGCCAGGGTTCCTTAGCCTACGAGCAGTACTTC.